These T cell receptor beta chains were read from a single sample in a study of shared clonotypes between healthy human individuals. Measured with immunoSEQ multiplex PCR; TCRdb has only the in-frame clones, and not every one. The data contain about 490,000 clones, over 60% of them singletons. Sample: PBMCs. The receptors come from a woman aged 40 to 50 in good health. Some clones in this sample may be carry-over from other donors' samples. The CDR3 runs from the conserved cysteine through the conserved F or W. Each record gives: V gene, D gene, clone size, J gene, CDR3 protein, CDR3 DNA. D genes are given only for firm matches. Clone size is shown for a subset of rows, as once, few, many or a class of expanded clone.

TRBV6-1,.,many,TRBJ2-7,CASLRALGMGYEQYF,TGTGCCAGCTTAAGGGCCCTGGGAATGGGCTACGAGCAGTACTTC
TRBV7-2,.,.,TRBJ2-7,CASSLDFSSYEQYF,TGTGCCAGCAGCTTAGATTTTAGCTCCTACGAGCAGTACTTC
TRBV5-8,TRBD1,.,TRBJ2-4,CASSSGQAGFGKNIQYF,TGTGCCAGCAGCTCGGGACAGGCGGGGTTCGGCAAAAACATTCAGTACTTC
TRBV5-4,.,.,TRBJ2-5,CASRDFQETQYF,TGTGCCAGCCGGGACTTTCAAGAGACCCAGTACTTC
TRBV4-1,TRBD2,once,TRBJ2-1,CASSSRVTSGSASSYNEQFF,TGCGCCAGCAGCTCACGAGTGACTAGCGGGAGCGCAAGCTCCTACAATGAGCAGTTCTTC
TRBV10-3,TRBD2,.,TRBJ2-2,CATLAGDYTGELFF,TGTGCCACCCTAGCGGGAGACTACACCGGGGAGCTGTTTTTT
TRBV2,.,.,TRBJ2-2,CASSERTTNTGELFF,TGTGCCAGCAGTGAAAGGACAACGAACACCGGGGAGCTGTTTTTT
TRBV4-2,.,.,TRBJ2-7,CASSQDEQRYEQYF,TGTGCCAGCAGCCAAGACGAACAAAGATACGAGCAGTACTTC
TRBV29-1,.,few,TRBJ2-5,CSVTKETQYF,TGCAGCGTGACCAAAGAGACCCAGTACTTC
TRBV30,.,many,TRBJ1-3,CAWSYRNTIYF,TGTGCCTGGAGTTATAGGAACACCATATATTTT
TRBV4-1,TRBD1,many,TRBJ2-7,CASSAQGAHEQYF,TGCGCCAGCAGCGCACAGGGGGCCCACGAGCAGTACTTC
TRBV7-2,.,.,TRBJ2-7,CASSRDRYEQYF,TGTGCCAGCAGCCGAGACAGGTACGAGCAGTACTTC
TRBV2,TRBD2,.,TRBJ2-3,CASSERLAGEGDTQYF,TGTGCCAGCAGTGAACGCCTAGCGGGAGAGGGAGATACGCAGTATTTT
TRBV28,.,few,TRBJ2-7,CASSVRSYEQYF,TGTGCCAGTTCAGTGAGGTCCTACGAGCAGTACTTC
TRBV5-5,.,.,TRBJ2-7,CASSQTSYEQYF,TGTGCCAGCAGCCAGACCTCCTACGAGCAGTACTTC
TRBV11-2,.,.,TRBJ1-2,CASSLGGTRGYGYTF,TGTGCCAGCAGCCTAGGAGGCACCCGAGGCTATGGCTACACCTTC
TRBV29-1,.,.,TRBJ1-1,CSVVPNTEAFF,TGCAGCGTTGTGCCGAACACTGAAGCTTTCTTT
TRBV9,.,.,TRBJ1-2,CASSISPYPSNYGYTF,TGTGCCAGCAGCATCAGCCCATACCCATCTAACTATGGCTACACCTTC
TRBV5-1,TRBD1,.,TRBJ1-3,CASSPSGGAGNTIYF,TGCGCCAGCAGCCCTTCAGGGGGGGCTGGAAACACCATATATTTT
TRBV9,.,.,TRBJ2-3,CASSVGGGRGDTQYF,TGTGCCAGCAGCGTCGGAGGAGGCCGGGGGGATACGCAGTATTTT
TRBV30,TRBD2,.,TRBJ2-7,CAWSPGLAGDEQYF,TGTGCCTGGAGTCCTGGGCTAGCGGGAGACGAGCAGTACTTC
TRBV5-1,.,.,TRBJ1-4,CASSLADQGTEKLFF,TGCGCCAGCAGCTTGGCCGACCAGGGTACGGAAAAACTGTTTTTT
TRBV4-3,.,.,TRBJ1-4,CASSQVRAGRQKLFF,TGCGCCAGCAGCCAAGTCCGGGCAGGGAGGCAAAAACTGTTTTTT
TRBV10-3,TRBD2,few,TRBJ2-7,CAISESLADSYEQYF,TGTGCCATCAGTGAATCCCTAGCGGACTCCTACGAGCAGTACTTC
TRBV2,.,.,TRBJ2-1,CASRERGYYNEQFF,TGTGCCAGCAGAGAAAGGGGGTACTACAATGAGCAGTTCTTC
TRBV11-2,.,.,TRBJ1-3,CASSLSGASGNTIYF,TGTGCCAGCAGCTTATCGGGGGCCTCTGGAAACACCATATATTTT
TRBV4-1,.,many,TRBJ2-7,CASSQPLTTYTPYEQYF,TGCGCCAGCAGCCAACCCCTAACGACTTACACCCCCTACGAGCAGTACTTC
TRBV5-4,TRBD1,.,TRBJ1-4,CASSKPGQGNEKLFF,TGTGCCAGCAGCAAACCGGGACAGGGGAATGAAAAACTGTTTTTT
TRBV15,.,.,TRBJ1-2,CATSRAKGFGTDSNYGYTF,TGTGCCACCAGCAGAGCGAAGGGTTTTGGAACAGATTCTAACTATGGCTACACCTTC
TRBV28,TRBD2,.,TRBJ2-1,CASSTSGGRYNEQFF,TGTGCCAGCAGTACTAGCGGAGGCCGCTACAATGAGCAGTTCTTC
TRBV14,.,.,TRBJ2-7,CASSQDLGHGDYEQYF,TGTGCCAGCAGCCAAGATCTGGGACACGGGGACTACGAGCAGTACTTC
TRBV27,.,.,TRBJ1-6,CASSFSYNSPLHF,TGTGCCAGCAGTTTCTCCTATAATTCACCCCTCCACTTT
TRBV5-1,TRBD2,.,TRBJ2-3,CASTPPLAGDGADTQYF,TGCGCCAGCACTCCGCCCCTAGCGGGAGATGGGGCAGATACGCAGTATTTT
TRBV27,TRBD1,.,TRBJ2-3,CASSPNRGWGYTDGTQYF,TGTGCCAGCAGCCCGAACAGGGGATGGGGCTACACAGATGGTACGCAGTATTTT
TRBV7-9,TRBD2,.,TRBJ2-7,CASSLAIAGSAYEQYF,TGTGCCAGCAGCTTAGCCATAGCGGGATCGGCCTACGAGCAGTACTTC